The 9 T cell receptor beta chains reported below all come from one sample, sequenced in a study of T cells after somatic rescue of genetic block (dated by TCRdb to 2018 to 2021). Receptors were amplified or captured by the immunoSEQ multiplex PCR assay. TCRdb retrieved this table from immuneACCESS and kept in-frame rearrangements only. Not all clones are present; in checked studies, unresolved V genes account for under half, and no reason is known for the remainder. The sample contains some 68,000 clones, under 95% of them found a single time. Roughly 2.9% of the sample is taken by the ten largest. Source material: peripheral blood mononuclear cells (PBMCs). The receptors derive from a man aged 25 to 45.

The chain combines TRBV4-1 with TRBJ2-7, with D perhaps matching TRBD2 (6 bases). Germline V gene lookup returns CDR1 MGHRA and CDR2 YSYEKL. Trimming removed 1 base from V and 5 bases from J, with 21 bases in between. The CDR3 totals 17 residues. The CDR3 DNA follows: TGCGCCAGCAGCCAAGGGCAGCGGGCAGGGTCGAGCAACGAGCAGTACTTC. Amino acid sequence: CASSQGQRAGSSNEQYF.

The rearrangement uses TRBV7-9 and TRBJ1-5, with unresolved D. V shed 2 bases and J shed 0 bases, with 5 bases lying between them. Per the germline V gene, CDR1 is SEHNR and CDR2 is FQNEAQ (reference sequence). This CDR3 has 14 residues. The CDR3 DNA is TGTGCCAGCAGCTTATTCGATAGCAATCAGCCCCAGCATTTT. Amino acid sequence: CASSLFDSNQPQHF.

The J gene is TRBJ2-4, the V gene TRBV7-6; TRBD1 matches at 9 bases. J was trimmed by 8 bases and V by 5 bases; bases with no gene match: 7. Germline V gene sequence: CDR1 SGHVS, CDR2 FNYEAQ. This CDR3 contains 14 residues. DNA of the CDR3: TGTGCCAGCAGCCCCGGACAGGGGAGTGACATTCAGTACTTC. Its protein product is CASSPGQGSDIQYF.

The CDR3 is CASNLVRTGDDTIYF. The CDR3, as DNA: TGTGCCAGCAACCTAGTAAGGACAGGAGACGACACCATATATTTT. The V gene is TRBV13, the J gene TRBJ1-3, with 7 bases matching TRBD1. After removal of 7 bases from V and 8 bases from J, the junction contained 14 bases not matched to a gene. The CDR3 has 15 amino acids. In germline, CDR1 is PRHDT, CDR2 FYEKMQ (reference sequence).

This clone occurred once. J is TRBJ2-2 and V is TRBV4-2, with D unclear. Germline V gene data show CDR1 as LGHNA and CDR2 as YNFKEQ. V was cut by 0 bases and J by 8 bases, with 10 bases left in between. The CDR3 runs to 14 residues. CDR3 loop: CASSQDSSGGELFF. For the CDR3, the DNA is TGTGCCAGCAGCCAAGATTCTAGTGGTGGGGAGCTGTTTTTT.

The chain has TRBV10-1 and TRBJ2-2; D is uncertain. The CDR3 loop spans 12 amino acids. Germline-derived CDR1 and CDR2 are WNHNN and SYGVQD (reference sequence). Trimming shortened V by 5 bases and J by 3 bases, and 4 bases separated the two germline ends. Written as DNA, the CDR3 is TGCGCCAGCAGTCCCGACACCGGGGAGCTGTTTTTT. Its protein product is CASSPDTGELFF.

The V and J genes are TRBV7-8 and TRBJ2-1; D possibly corresponds to TRBD1 (5 bases). Trimming left V 5 bases short and J 2 bases short, with 13 bases between. CDR1 SGHVS and CDR2 FQNEAQ come from the germline V gene. This CDR3 is built from 15 residues. The CDR3: CASSDSLGPYNEQFF. The CDR3 DNA sequence: TGTGCCAGCAGCGACAGCTTAGGACCCTACAATGAGCAGTTCTTC. Based on the CDR3 plus reference TRBV7-8 and TRBJ2-1, the full variable domain is GAGVSQSPRYKVAKRGQDVALRCDPISGHVSLFWYQQALGQGPEFLTYFQNEAQLDKSGLPSDRFFAERPEGSVSTLKIQRTQQEDSAVYLCASSDSLGPYNEQFFGPGTRLTVL.

The chain combines TRBV27 with TRBJ1-1; maybe TRBD1 (6 bases). The V gene's germline CDR1 is MNHEY and CDR2 SMNVEV (reference sequence). Trimming pared 1 base from V and 1 base from J, leaving 16 bases between. This CDR3 has 17 amino acids. CDR3 bases: TGTGCCAGCAGTTTATTTTACAGGGCAAGGGGGAACACTGAAGCTTTCTTT. Its translation: CASSLFYRARGNTEAFF.

The V and J genes are TRBV7-2 and TRBJ2-2; no reliable D call. The V gene lost 5 bases and the J gene lost 2 bases, with 6 bases spanning the gap. The CDR3 is 13 residues long. Germline CDR1 and CDR2: SGHTA and FQGNSA. CDR3: CASSATNTGELFF. The CDR3 coding sequence is TGTGCCAGCAGCGCAACTAACACCGGGGAGCTGTTTTTT.